This T cell receptor beta chain was sequenced in a study of blood T cells in healthy people across ages (dated by TCRdb to between 2015 and 2016). Some background on the complete study: Template switching captured roughly one uniquely barcoded TCR beta cDNA molecule per two T cells in model experiments. The study measured age-related changes in TCR beta repertoire diversity using deep sequencing normalized with unique cDNA molecular identifiers. Donors were grouped into four age groups: young (average roughly 17 years), middle-aged (39), aged (roughly 62) and long-lived (approximately 81). To avoid experimental bias, donors of different ages were spread randomly across the sequencing lanes. For two donors (one aged 18 to 29 and one aged 80 or older), the study analyzed two additional independent replicas of 1 million unique cDNA reads from the same blood draw. The full study reports these points: Observed TCR beta diversity per million T cells fell roughly linearly with age, and a significant reduction was already apparent by age roughly 40. Because donor CMV infection status was unknown, age-related changes in expanded clonotypes were potentially confounded. Estimates of total diversity based on one million sequenced T cells were regarded as lower bounds and as underestimates. Compared with the aged group, the long-lived group had more naive CD4+ T cells, fewer expanded clones and increased TCR diversity, a pattern suggesting age selection. Bulk unsorted PBMC profiling prevented conclusive comparison of naive and antigen-experienced compartments. Observed TCR beta diversity correlated strongly with the percentage of naive T cells measured by flow cytometry.

The CDR1 and CDR2 encoded by the germline V gene (reference sequence) are DFQATT and SNEGSKA. The CDR3 holds 10 amino acids from the cysteine to the phenylalanine. CDR3 DNA only is kept here, 30 bases in frame from base 1. The V end loses 8 bases and the J end loses 6 bases, and a stretch of 8 bases separates them. Donors were about 36 systemically healthy Caucasian individuals from Russia aged 6 to 90 years. Ten milliliters of peripheral blood were drawn from each donor into EDTA-treated Vacutainer tubes. Ficoll-Paque density-gradient centrifugation was used to isolate PBMCs, with at least 6.5 million per sample. Trizol reagent was used to extract total RNA from the PBMCs, yielding at least 6 micrograms per sample. For every donor, an aliquot of PBMCs went through flow cytometry to measure the percentages of naive CD45RAhigh/CD27high T cells. Receptor libraries were prepared by 5' RACE. Sequencing took place on an Illumina HiSeq 2500. A second PCR of about 6 to 12 cycles was performed with a sample-barcoded 5' primer and a J-beta primer mix. A template-switch 5' adaptor carrying 12 random nucleotides introduced a unique molecular identifier onto each TCR beta cDNA molecule. At least 2.5 million CDR3-containing paired-end reads were obtained from each sample. The Mint cDNA synthesis kit, primed by a TRBC-specific oligonucleotide, was used to synthesize first-strand cDNA from all RNA. After uracil-DNA glycosylase treatment, a first 18-cycle PCR used universal primers M1SS and BC2_uni_R on all cDNA. The original pipeline was this. For normalization, 1 million high-quality reads were randomly selected from each sample, with every read carrying a distinct molecular identifier. Instead of being binned into consensus sequences, reads that shared molecular identifiers were thrown out. MiTCR, run with a Q25 quality threshold and the strictest error-elimination algorithm, handled CDR3 identification, clonotype clustering and error correction. A nonparametric unseen species model using Euler transformation provided a lower-bound estimate of total TCR beta diversity. TCRdb redid the processing of the public reads, applying fastp at Q25 and MiXCR, and retained in-frame beta chains. Rows are combined by CDR3 protein, so each entry shows the most common genes and DNA. The V and J calls were determined by TCRdb, not by the authors. The sample includes 1.5 million to 1.8 million distinct CDR3 sequences, with 35% to 45% observed a single time. The ten largest clones represent less than 5% of the sample.

Remarks on this clonotype: The antigen it binds to is not known. Nothing much larger sits one base from this clone, and base qualities are not available.

The specimen sequenced was blood. The rearranged segments are TRBV20-1 and TRBJ2-1, with no confident D gene call. This TCR was sampled from a woman under 30 in good health. This receptor has the CDR3 CSLRANEQFF. The nucleotide sequence reads as follows: TGCAGTTTGAGAGCCAATGAGCAGTTCTTC.